The 30 T cell receptor beta chains below all came from one sample that was sequenced in a study of shared clonotypes between healthy human individuals. Clones were read by immunoSEQ multiplex PCR, and TCRdb kept only the in-frame ones, dropping some. The sample has about 490,000 clones; about 82% are singletons. The sequencing input was PBMCs. These receptors were obtained from a woman aged 40-49 years in good health. Some clones in this sample may be carry-over from other donors' samples.

This chain joins TRBV5-1 and TRBJ2-5, with 7 bases aligning to TRBD1. The germline V gene encodes CDR1 SGHRS and CDR2 YFSETQ. After removal of 4 bases from V and 5 bases from J, the junction contained 11 bases not matched to a gene. This CDR3 comprises 15 residues. The chain's CDR3 is CASSPQGGYGETQYF. In nucleotides, the CDR3 is TGCGCCAGCAGCCCACAAGGGGGCTACGGGGAGACCCAGTACTTC.

The gene calls are TRBV18 and TRBJ2-3; the match to TRBD2 covers 9 bases. Trimming removed 6 bases from V and 2 bases from J; junction bases left unmatched: 6. The CDR3 contains 15 residues. CDR1 and CDR2 (germline): KGHSH, LQKENI. The CDR3 protein is CASSATSGSTDTQYF. The CDR3 bases are TGTGCCAGCTCGGCAACTAGCGGGTCCACAGATACGCAGTATTTT.

For this clone: Additional DNA sequences in this sample encode the identical CDR3. This sequence joins TRBV11-2 and TRBJ1-1, with 9 bases lining up with TRBD1. Germline CDR1 is SGHAT and CDR2 is FQNNGV. Trimming at V came to 4 bases and at J to 6 bases, leaving 0 bases not matched to a gene. The CDR3 runs to 12 residues. CDR3 in amino acids: CASSWTGAEAFF. The CDR3 DNA sequence: TGTGCCAGCAGCTGGACAGGGGCTGAAGCTTTCTTT.

The chain links TRBV14 to TRBJ2-7; the D gene could be TRBD1 or TRBD2 (5 bases each). Trimming removed 0 bases at V and 3 bases at J, with 18 bases between. This CDR3 has 17 residues. The V gene's germline CDR1 is SGHDN and CDR2 FVKESK. DNA for the CDR3: TGTGCCAGCAGCCAAGAGGTGGCGGGCAGGGAATTCTACGAGCAGTACTTC. The encoded protein is CASSQEVAGREFYEQYF. Variable domain in full (rest from reference TRBV14 and TRBJ2-7): EAGVTQFPSHSVIEKGQTVTLRCDPISGHDNLYWYRRVMGKEIKFLLHFVKESKQDESGMPNNRFLAERTGGTYSTLKVQPAELEDSGVYFCASSQEVAGREFYEQYFGPGTRLTVT.

This chain uses TRBV4-2 with TRBJ1-4, with no clear D. This CDR3 region has 13 residues. The V end lost 1 base, the J end lost 3 bases, and 3 bases lay between the germline ends. Germline lookup yields CDR1 LGHNA and CDR2 YNFKEQ. The CDR3 sequence is CASSQGANEKLFF. CDR3 in DNA: TGTGCCAGCAGCCAAGGGGCTAATGAAAAACTGTTTTTT.

CDR3 loop: CASSFQGYEQYF. The CDR3 region has the DNA TGTGCCAGCAGCTTTCAGGGCTACGAGCAGTACTTC. The V and J genes are TRBV5-6 and TRBJ2-7; D possibly corresponds to TRBD1 (5 bases). Looked up from germline, CDR1 is SGHDT and CDR2 is YYEEEE. Trimming cost V 2 bases and J 3 bases, with 6 bases left between them. The CDR3 has 12 residues.

This chain uses TRBV11-2 with TRBJ2-5, with 8 bases matching TRBD2. The V gene end was trimmed by 4 bases and the J gene end by 2 bases; junction bases not matched to a gene: 3. Germline V gene data show CDR1 as SGHAT and CDR2 as FQNNGV. The CDR3 is made up of 14 amino acids. The DNA for the CDR3 is TGTGCCAGCAGCTCGGGAGGGCGGCAAGAGACCCAGTACTTC. Its translation is CASSSGGRQETQYF. The full variable domain, with the rest looked up from reference TRBV11-2 and TRBJ2-5, is EAGVAQSPRYKIIEKRQSVAFWCNPISGHATLYWYQQILGQGPKLLIQFQNNGVVDDSQLPKDRFSAERLKGVDSTLKIQPAKLEDSAVYLCASSSGGRQETQYFGPGTRLLVL.

Regarding this clone: At the DNA level, this CDR3 is encoded by other sequences in the same sample as well. The V gene is TRBV28, the J gene TRBJ2-7, with D perhaps TRBD2 (6 bases). The CDR3 runs to 13 residues. Deletions cut 2 bases from V and 2 bases from J, with 7 bases between. CDR1 MDHEN and CDR2 SYDVKM come from the germline V gene. DNA of the CDR3: TGTGCCAGCAGTTTACCGGGGGCCTACGAGCAGTACTTC. This gives the protein CASSLPGAYEQYF.

The V call is TRBV27, the J call TRBJ2-2; TRBD1 might be the D (6 bases). Trimming shortened V by 5 bases and J by 7 bases, and 17 bases separated the two germline ends. The CDR3 is 15 amino acids. Per germline, CDR1 MNHEY and CDR2 SMNVEV (reference sequence). The CDR3 nucleotides are TGTGCCAGCAGTCCATGGGACACCGTAGGCGGGGAGCTGTTTTTT. The encoded protein is CASSPWDTVGGELFF.

This clone was detected only a few times. The genes are TRBV15 and TRBJ1-5, with a possible D match to TRBD1 (6 bases). Trimming removed 5 bases from V and 3 bases from J, with 14 bases in between. Germline V lookup: CDR1 LNHNV, CDR2 YYDKDF (reference sequence). CDR3 size: 15 residues. The CDR3 is CATSGFGQSNQPQHF. The CDR3 DNA reads as TGTGCCACCAGCGGCTTCGGACAGTCCAATCAGCCCCAGCATTTT. The whole variable domain, remainder taken from reference TRBV15 and TRBJ1-5, is DAMVIQNPRYQVTQFGKPVTLSCSQTLNHNVMYWYQQKSSQAPKLLFHYYDKDFNNEADTPDNFQSRRPNTSFCFLDIRSPGLGDTAMYLCATSGFGQSNQPQHFGDGTRLSIL.

This clone has only one observation. The V and J genes are TRBV6-6 and TRBJ1-1; possible D gene TRBD1, 5 bases. CDR3 length equals 14 residues. CDR1 and CDR2 (germline): MNHNY, SVGAGI (reference sequence). Trimming took 7 bases from V and 4 from J, leaving 16 bases between them. Here the CDR3 DNA reads TGTGCCAGCACCGACATGGGGGGGATCACTGAAGCTTTCTTT. As protein: CASTDMGGITEAFF.

V gene TRBV28 combines with J gene TRBJ1-5, with 8 bases matching TRBD1. The CDR3 sequence is 15 residues long. Germline CDR1 MDHEN, CDR2 SYDVKM. V shed 5 bases and J 5 bases; nucleotides not matched to a gene: 8. The CDR3 bases are TGTGCCAGCAGTCCCGGGACAGGAAATGATCAGCCCCAGCATTTT. Its protein product is CASSPGTGNDQPQHF.

This clone was recorded many times. J is TRBJ2-6 and V is TRBV7-9; D perhaps matches TRBD1 (5 bases). Germline lookup yields CDR1 SEHNR and CDR2 FQNEAQ (reference sequence). V lost 5 bases, J lost 1 base, and 9 bases lay in between. This CDR3 region has 15 residues. CDR3 amino acids: CASSKQGSGANVLTF. In DNA, the CDR3 is TGTGCCAGCAGCAAGCAGGGTTCTGGGGCCAACGTCCTGACTTTC.

This clone was observed a handful of times. The CDR3 sequence is CASSFTGNQPQHF. For the CDR3, the DNA is TGTGCCAGCAGCTTTACAGGGAATCAGCCCCAGCATTTT. The genes are TRBV7-9 and TRBJ1-5; D is perhaps TRBD1 (6 bases). The CDR3 covers 13 residues. Trimming took 3 bases from V and 4 from J, leaving 7 bases between them. Germline V CDR1 and CDR2: SEHNR, FQNEAQ (reference sequence).

The V gene is TRBV7-8, the J gene TRBJ2-3, with 9 nucleotides matching TRBD2. The CDR3 has 16 amino acids. Trimming at V came to 5 bases and at J to 4 bases, leaving 10 bases not matched to a gene. Germline CDR1 reads SGHVS; CDR2 reads FQNEAQ. The DNA for the CDR3 is TGTGCCAGCAGCCCGGAAGCGGGAGGAAGGTCAGATACGCAGTATTTT. Translating it yields CASSPEAGGRSDTQYF.

The chain joins TRBV27 to TRBJ2-7; D is perhaps TRBD1 (6 bases). CDR3 length equals 17 residues. The V end was cut by 2 bases, the J end by 5 bases, with 22 bases between. Germline V lookup: CDR1 MNHEY, CDR2 SMNVEV (reference sequence). The CDR3 DNA is TGTGCCAGCAGTTTAACCCCGACAGGCCCATCGGGTGACGAGCAGTACTTC. It specifies CASSLTPTGPSGDEQYF.

This clone has a count of ten or more. V and J are TRBV15 and TRBJ1-1, with D possibly TRBD1 on 6 matching bases. The V end was cut by 7 bases, the J end by 4 bases, with 22 bases between. This CDR3 spans 16 amino acids. Germline V gene sequence: CDR1 LNHNV, CDR2 YYDKDF (reference sequence). The CDR3 sequence: CATTSGLNGGGTEAFF. CDR3 coding DNA: TGTGCCACCACCTCGGGCCTCAATGGAGGGGGCACTGAAGCTTTCTTT.

The chain recombines TRBV7-2 with TRBJ2-3, with a possible D match to TRBD2 (6 bases). This CDR3 comprises 14 residues. Germline loops: CDR1 SGHTA, CDR2 FQGNSA. V lost 5 bases and J 2 bases, leaving 11 bases between the germline ends. In DNA, the CDR3 is TGTGCCAGCAGCCAGACTAGTTTCACAGATACGCAGTATTTT. As protein: CASSQTSFTDTQYF.

The chain is built from TRBV19 and TRBJ2-7, with a tentative D call TRBD2 (5 bases). Germline V gene lookup returns CDR1 LNHDA and CDR2 SQIVND (reference sequence). This CDR3 has 14 residues. V was clipped by 1 base and J by 4 bases, with 11 bases between them. CDR3 amino acids: CASSIAASRYEQYF. CDR3 nucleotide sequence: TGTGCCAGTAGTATAGCCGCTAGCCGGTACGAGCAGTACTTC.

This clone has a handful of counts. The chain is built from TRBV6-5 and TRBJ1-5; a weak D match, TRBD1 (5 bases). Between the trimmed V and J ends, which lost 2 bases and 6 bases, there was a span of 11 bases. Germline CDR1 and CDR2: MNHEY and SVGAGI. This CDR3 is 14 amino acids long. In DNA, the CDR3 is TGTGCCAGCAGTTACGCCGGGACGAGTCAGCCCCAGCATTTT. This codes for CASSYAGTSQPQHF.

V gene TRBV28 combines with J gene TRBJ2-2; no clear D gene. The ends were cut back, 3 bases at V and 7 bases at J, with 3 bases in the middle. Germline-derived CDR1 and CDR2 are MDHEN and SYDVKM. The CDR3 is 11 residues long. The CDR3 coding sequence is TGTGCCAGCAGTTTGTACGGGGAGCTGTTTTTT. Translation: CASSLYGELFF.

The J gene is TRBJ2-1, the V gene TRBV6-1, with no clear D. V lost 8 bases to trimming and J lost 4 bases, with 12 bases between them. The V gene's germline CDR1 is MNHNS and CDR2 SASEGT. The CDR3 is made up of 13 amino acids. The CDR3, as DNA: TGTGCCAGCGGAAGAGAGAGATACAATGAGCAGTTCTTC. It yields the protein CASGRERYNEQFF.

Of note for this clone: An end of the junction does not agree with germline; a read error may underlie this. The V and J genes are TRBV28 and TRBJ2-3; TRBD2 agrees at 11 bases. CDR3 length: 14 amino acids. CDR1 is MDHEN and CDR2 is SYDVKM in the germline V gene. The chain's CDR3 is CATSTSGRADTQYF. The CDR3 DNA is TGTGCCACCAGTACTAGCGGGAGAGCAGATACGCAGTATTTT.

The V call is TRBV7-2, the J call TRBJ1-2; D call uncertain. Germline CDR1 and CDR2: SGHTA and FQGNSA. Trimming took off 5 bases at V and 4 bases at J, with 17 bases between the two ends. The CDR3 is made up of 15 amino acids. CDR3 nucleotide sequence: TGTGCCAGCAGCCCAGCGCAGACACAGCTCTATGGCTACACCTTC. Translated: CASSPAQTQLYGYTF.

V and J are TRBV5-1 and TRBJ2-6; 8 positions agree with TRBD2. Germline assignment: CDR1 SGHRS and CDR2 YFSETQ. The CDR3 has 18 amino acids. V was pared by 0 bases and J by 0 bases, with 5 bases of the junction left unmatched. CDR3 nucleotide sequence: TGCGCCAGCAGCTTGGTAGCGGGGACCCCCTCTGGGGCCAACGTCCTGACTTTC. This encodes CASSLVAGTPSGANVLTF.

V and J are TRBV7-2 and TRBJ2-5; a possible D gene is TRBD2 (6 bases). Trimming left V 3 bases short and J 0 bases short, with 8 bases between. This CDR3 region has 14 residues. Germline V CDR1 and CDR2: SGHTA, FQGNSA. The CDR3 DNA reads TGTGCCAGCAGCTTCGGCGGGAACCAAGAGACCCAGTACTTC. This translates into CASSFGGNQETQYF.

The rearrangement links TRBV18 to TRBJ2-1, with D possibly matching TRBD1 (6 bases). V lost 5 bases, J lost 8 bases, and 10 bases lay in between. Germline V gene sequence: CDR1 KGHSH, CDR2 LQKENI. The CDR3 runs to 12 residues. In nucleotides, the CDR3 is TGTGCCAGCTCAGAACAGGGATATGAGCAGTTCTTC. This encodes CASSEQGYEQFF.

The chain couples TRBV4-2 to TRBJ2-7; 9 positions match TRBD2. Germline V gene lookup returns CDR1 LGHNA and CDR2 YNFKEQ. The CDR3 consists of 16 residues. J was trimmed by 1 base and V by 0 bases; bases with no gene match: 4. The CDR3 nucleotides are TGTGCCAGCAGCCAAGATAGGGGACTAGCATCCTACGAGCAGTACTTC. Translated: CASSQDRGLASYEQYF.

The rearrangement joins TRBV4-1 to TRBJ1-2, with TRBD1 matching 11 bases. The CDR3 is made up of 16 amino acids. The V and J ends lost 0 bases and 8 bases, in that order; junction bases with no gene match: 8. CDR1 is MGHRA and CDR2 is YSYEKL in the germline V gene. CDR3 residues: CASSQDPGQGVVGYTF. The CDR3 DNA reads as TGCGCCAGCAGCCAAGACCCGGGACAGGGGGTGGTAGGCTACACCTTC.

The V gene is TRBV19, the J gene TRBJ2-2; D not certain. The CDR3 totals 13 residues. V lost 3 bases, J lost 5 bases, and 7 bases lay in between. The V gene's germline CDR1 is LNHDA and CDR2 SQIVND (reference sequence). CDR3 sequence reads: CASSMVRTGELFF. Here the CDR3 DNA reads TGTGCCAGTAGTATGGTCAGGACCGGGGAGCTGTTTTTT.